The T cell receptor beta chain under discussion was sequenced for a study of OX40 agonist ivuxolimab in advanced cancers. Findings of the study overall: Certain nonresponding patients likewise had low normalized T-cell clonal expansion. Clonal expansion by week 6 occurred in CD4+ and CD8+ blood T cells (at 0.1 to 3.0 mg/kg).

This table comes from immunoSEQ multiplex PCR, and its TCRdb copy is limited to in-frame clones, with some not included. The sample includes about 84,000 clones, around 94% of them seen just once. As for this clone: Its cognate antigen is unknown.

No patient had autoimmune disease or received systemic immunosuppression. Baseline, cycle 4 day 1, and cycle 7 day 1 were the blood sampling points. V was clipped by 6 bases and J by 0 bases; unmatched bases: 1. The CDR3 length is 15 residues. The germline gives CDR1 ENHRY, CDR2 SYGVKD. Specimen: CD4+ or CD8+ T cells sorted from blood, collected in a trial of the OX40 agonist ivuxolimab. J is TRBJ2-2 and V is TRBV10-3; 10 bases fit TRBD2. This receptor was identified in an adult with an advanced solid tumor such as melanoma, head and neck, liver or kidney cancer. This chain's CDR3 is CAISGLAANTGELFF. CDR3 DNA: TGTGCCATCAGCGGACTAGCGGCGAACACCGGGGAGCTGTTTTTT.